The present entry profiles one T cell receptor (beta chain) with its context. This sample is part of a study of T cells in Graves' hyperthyroidism and ophthalmopathy. Amplified regions were TCR beta CDR3 sequences from RNA transcripts. A set of HTBI primers served as the primers for a first-round RT-PCR of the TCR CDR3. MiXCR, run by TCRdb on the multiplex PCR reads, gives a single entry per CDR3 protein. The sample records approximately 630,000 distinct CDR3 sequences, about a sixth being singletons. This receptor was obtained from a woman in her 30s with Graves' hyperthyroidism. Sequences were obtained from blood.

CDR3 loop: CAISDEDRAAQPQHF. The CDR3 coding sequence is TGTGCCATCAGTGACGAAGACAGGGCGGCTCAGCCCCAGCATTTT. The V call is TRBV10-3, the J call TRBJ1-5; 7 positions match TRBD1. V was pared by 3 bases and J by 6 bases, with 8 bases of the junction left unmatched. The CDR3 extends over 15 amino acids. Germline V gene data show CDR1 as ENHRY and CDR2 as SYGVKD.